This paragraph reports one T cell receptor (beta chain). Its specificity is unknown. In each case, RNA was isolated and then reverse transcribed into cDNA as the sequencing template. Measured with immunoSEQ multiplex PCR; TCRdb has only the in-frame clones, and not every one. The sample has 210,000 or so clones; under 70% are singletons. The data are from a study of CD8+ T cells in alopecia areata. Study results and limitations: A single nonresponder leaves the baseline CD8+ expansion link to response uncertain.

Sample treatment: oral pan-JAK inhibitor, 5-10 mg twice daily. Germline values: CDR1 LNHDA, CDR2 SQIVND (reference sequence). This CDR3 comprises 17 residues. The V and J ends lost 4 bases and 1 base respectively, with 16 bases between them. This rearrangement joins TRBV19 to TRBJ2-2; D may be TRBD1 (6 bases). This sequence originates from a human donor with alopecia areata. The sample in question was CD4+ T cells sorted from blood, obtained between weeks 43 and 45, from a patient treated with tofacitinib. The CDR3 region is CASSRGLPGQNTGELFF. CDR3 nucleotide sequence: TGTGCCAGTAGTAGGGGTCTTCCGGGACAGAACACCGGGGAGCTGTTTTTT.